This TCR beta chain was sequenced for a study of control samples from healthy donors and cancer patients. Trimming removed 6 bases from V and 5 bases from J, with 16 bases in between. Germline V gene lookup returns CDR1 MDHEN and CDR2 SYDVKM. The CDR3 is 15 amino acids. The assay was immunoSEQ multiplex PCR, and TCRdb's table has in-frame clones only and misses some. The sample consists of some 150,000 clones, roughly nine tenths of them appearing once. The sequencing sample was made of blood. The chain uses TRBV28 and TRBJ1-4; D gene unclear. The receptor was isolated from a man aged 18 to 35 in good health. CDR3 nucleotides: TGTGCCAGCAGCCCTACGCAAACCATGAATGAAAAACTGTTTTTT. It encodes CASSPTQTMNEKLFF.